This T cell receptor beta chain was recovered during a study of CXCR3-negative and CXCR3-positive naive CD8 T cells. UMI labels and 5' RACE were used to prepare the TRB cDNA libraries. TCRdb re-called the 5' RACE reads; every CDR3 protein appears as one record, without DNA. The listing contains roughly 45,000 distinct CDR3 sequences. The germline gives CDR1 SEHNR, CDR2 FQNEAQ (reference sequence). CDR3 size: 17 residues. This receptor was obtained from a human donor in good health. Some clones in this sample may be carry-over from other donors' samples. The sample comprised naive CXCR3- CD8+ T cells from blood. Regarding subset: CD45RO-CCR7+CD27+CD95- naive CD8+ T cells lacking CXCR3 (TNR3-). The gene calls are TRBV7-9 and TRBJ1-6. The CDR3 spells CASSWPTAIGGDSPLHF.